These 7 T cell receptor beta chains came from one sample sequenced in a study of shared clonotypes between healthy human individuals. Data came from immunoSEQ multiplex PCR; TCRdb stores just in-frame clones and leaves some out. The sample consists of about 2.4 million clones, 93% of them appearing once. Specimen: naive CD4+ T cells from PBMCs. Indicated subset: CD45RA+ positively selected. The receptors were sampled from a man aged 18 to 35 in good health. Some clones in this sample may be carry-over from other donors' samples.

A single count supports this clone. The V gene is TRBV4-2, the J gene TRBJ2-7, with 8 bases matching TRBD1. Germline trimming cut 0 bases from V and 5 bases from J; bases unmatched to any gene: 6. Germline CDR1 reads LGHNA; CDR2 reads YNFKEQ. CDR3 length: 15 amino acids. As DNA, the CDR3 is TGTGCCAGCAGCCAAGACCGGACAGGGTGGGACGAGCAGTACTTC. Its translation is CASSQDRTGWDEQYF.

This clone was found a few times. The chain links TRBV5-1 to TRBJ2-5; D is unresolved. The germline V gene has CDR1 SGHRS and CDR2 YFSETQ. This CDR3 is 13 amino acids long. Trimming removed 4 bases from V and 5 bases from J, with 12 bases in between. CDR3 nucleotide sequence: TGCGCCAGCAGCCCCCTTGGGGTGGAGACCCAGTACTTC. This encodes CASSPLGVETQYF.

The rearrangement joins TRBV2 to TRBJ1-5, with TRBD1 matching 7 bases. CDR3 length: 15 residues. The J segment lost 2 bases and the V segment lost 6 bases, leaving 7 bases of the junction unmatched. Per germline, CDR1 SNHLY and CDR2 FYNNEI. Here the CDR3 reads CASRGQPLGNQPQHF. The DNA of the CDR3 is TGTGCCAGCAGGGGACAGCCCCTCGGCAATCAGCCCCAGCATTTT.

This chain links TRBV2 with TRBJ1-2, with a weak D call TRBD1 (5 bases). The CDR3 has 14 residues. Between the trimmed V and J ends, which lost 1 base and 7 bases, there was a span of 13 bases. Germline-derived CDR1 and CDR2 are SNHLY and FYNNEI. The CDR3 sequence is CASSEEGRVRGYTF. DNA for the CDR3: TGTGCCAGCAGTGAAGAGGGGAGGGTTCGTGGCTACACCTTC. Full variable domain (rest looked up from reference TRBV2 and TRBJ1-2): EPEVTQTPSHQVTQMGQEVILRCVPISNHLYFYWYRQILGQKVEFLVSFYNNEISEKSEIFDDQFSVERPDGSNFTLKIRSTKLEDSAMYFCASSEEGRVRGYTFGSGTRLTVV.

This rearrangement joins TRBV19 to TRBJ2-1; 10 nucleotides agree with TRBD2. The germline V gene has CDR1 LNHDA and CDR2 SQIVND (reference sequence). The CDR3 contains 15 residues. The V gene end was trimmed by 8 bases and the J gene end by 8 bases; junction bases not matched to a gene: 12. The CDR3 DNA reads as TGTGCCAGTCGTGAGAGAACTAGCGGGAAGGATGAGCAGTTCTTC. This encodes CASRERTSGKDEQFF.

Remarks on this clone: Additional DNA sequences in this sample encode the identical CDR3. The CDR3 DNA reads as TGTGCCAGCAGCGGGACAGGGGGCAATCAGCCCCAGCATTTT. Protein: CASSGTGGNQPQHF. V usage is TRBV9 and J usage is TRBJ1-5; TRBD1 aligns across 9 bases. The CDR3 is made up of 14 amino acids. V dropped 3 bases and J dropped 2; count of bases not matched to a gene: 0. The germline V gene has CDR1 SGDLS and CDR2 YYNGEE.

The chain combines TRBV4-3 with TRBJ2-3; D is unresolved. Trimming took 1 base from V and 2 from J, leaving 10 bases between them. The V gene's germline CDR1 is LGHNA and CDR2 YSLEER. The CDR3 covers 15 residues. The CDR3 coding sequence is TGCGCCAGCAGCCAAGTGCGGTGGAACACAGATACGCAGTATTTT. This codes for CASSQVRWNTDTQYF.